The source of this TCR beta chain is a study of brain T cells in children with intractable seizures. This clone was counted once. Time point indicated: blood from clinic visit 5 months post-surgery; TSC patient then seizure free. The sequenced cases were selected for having the highest brain T cell transcript signatures. V dropped 0 bases and J dropped 5 bases, with 10 bases sitting between them. CDR1 is MNHEY, CDR2 SVGAGI, per germline. The CDR3 is 14 residues long. Using immunoSEQ multiplex PCR, the repertoire was profiled, and TCRdb retains in-frame clones only, with some absent. The sample carries about 340,000 clones, nearly 95% recorded once.

The genes are TRBV6-5 and TRBJ1-2, with a weak D call TRBD1 (6 bases). Specimen: peripheral blood, collected less than 6 months after surgery. This sequence originates from a boy younger than two with tuberous sclerosis and intractable seizures. CDR3 coding DNA: TGTGCCAGCAGTTACTCGTACAGGGAATATGGCTACACCTTC. Amino acid sequence: CASSYSYREYGYTF.